This section outlines one T cell receptor beta chain sequence together with its context. Per the germline V gene, CDR1 is SGHTA and CDR2 is FQGNSA. The CDR3 loop spans 15 amino acids. The V gene end was trimmed by 1 base and the J gene end by 6 bases; junction bases not matched to a gene: 5. The data were produced by immunoSEQ multiplex PCR, yet TCRdb's version contains in-frame clones alone and is incomplete. The sample records roughly 15,000 clones, more than 75% being singletons. The data were obtained in a study of technical replicates of blood from a few donors. The sequenced sample was PBMCs. The rearrangement joins TRBV7-2 to TRBJ1-5; 8 positions match TRBD1. This receptor was identified in a human donor in good health. CDR3 region: CASSLGQGAGQPQHF. As DNA, the CDR3 is TGTGCCAGCAGCTTAGGGCAGGGGGCAGGTCAGCCCCAGCATTTT.